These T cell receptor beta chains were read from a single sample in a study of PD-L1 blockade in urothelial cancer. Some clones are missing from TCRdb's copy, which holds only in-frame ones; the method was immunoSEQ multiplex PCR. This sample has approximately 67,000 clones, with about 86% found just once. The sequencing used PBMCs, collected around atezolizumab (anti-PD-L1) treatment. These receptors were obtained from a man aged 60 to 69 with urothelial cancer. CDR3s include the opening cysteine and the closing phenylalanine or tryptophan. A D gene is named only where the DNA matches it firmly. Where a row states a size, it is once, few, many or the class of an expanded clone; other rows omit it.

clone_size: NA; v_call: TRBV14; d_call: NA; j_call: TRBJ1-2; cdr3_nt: TGTGCCAGCAGCTCGACGTTTGCGGGGAGGGGTAGGAGCTACACCTTC; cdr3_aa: CASSSTFAGRGRSYTF
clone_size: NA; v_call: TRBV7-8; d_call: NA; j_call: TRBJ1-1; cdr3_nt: TGTGCCAGCAGCTTAGGAGGTTCAGCTACGAACACTGAAGCTTTCTTT; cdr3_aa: CASSLGGSATNTEAFF
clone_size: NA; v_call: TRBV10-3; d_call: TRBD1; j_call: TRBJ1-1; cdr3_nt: TGTGCCATCACCGGACAGGGGGGCACTGAAGCTTTCTTT; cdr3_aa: CAITGQGGTEAFF
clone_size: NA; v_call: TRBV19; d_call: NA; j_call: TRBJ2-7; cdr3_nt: TGTGCCAGTAGTATGGGTAGCGGAGTCTACGAGCAGTACTTC; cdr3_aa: CASSMGSGVYEQYF
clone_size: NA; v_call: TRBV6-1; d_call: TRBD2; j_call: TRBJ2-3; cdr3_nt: TGTGCCAGCAGCTCTGGACTAGCGCTTGACACGCAGTATTTT; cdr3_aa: CASSSGLALDTQYF
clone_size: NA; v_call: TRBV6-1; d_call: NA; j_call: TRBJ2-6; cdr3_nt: TGTGCCAGCAGTGAACGGCAGGGGACCGACTCTGGGGCCAACGTCCTGACTTTC; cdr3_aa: CASSERQGTDSGANVLTF
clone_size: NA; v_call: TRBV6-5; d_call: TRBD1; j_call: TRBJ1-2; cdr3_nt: TGTGCCAGCAGTTACGATAGACAGGGAGGTGATGGCTACACCTTC; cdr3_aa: CASSYDRQGGDGYTF
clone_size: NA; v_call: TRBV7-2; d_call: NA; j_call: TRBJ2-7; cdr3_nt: TGTGCCAGCAGCCTACGTGTGAGGAGCTCCTACGAGCAGTACTTC; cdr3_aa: CASSLRVRSSYEQYF
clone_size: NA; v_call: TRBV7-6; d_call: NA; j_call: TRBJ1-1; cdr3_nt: TGTGCCAGCAGCCATGACTGGGTCACTGAAGCTTTCTTT; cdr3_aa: CASSHDWVTEAFF
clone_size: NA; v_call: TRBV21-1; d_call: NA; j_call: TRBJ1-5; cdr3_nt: TGTGCAAAGTCGGGTCCGTTTACATTT; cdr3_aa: CAKSGPFTF
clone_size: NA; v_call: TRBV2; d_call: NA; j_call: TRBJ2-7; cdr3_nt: TGTGCCAGCAGTGTAGGGGGCTCCTACGAGCAGTACTTC; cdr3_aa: CASSVGGSYEQYF
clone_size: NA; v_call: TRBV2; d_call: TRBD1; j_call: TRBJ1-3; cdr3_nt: TGTGCCAGCAGTGAAGCGGACAGGGCAGGAAACACCATATATTTT; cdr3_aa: CASSEADRAGNTIYF
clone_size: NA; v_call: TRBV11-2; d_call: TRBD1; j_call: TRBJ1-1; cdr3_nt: TGTGCCAGCAGCTTAGAGCGGACAGGAGAAGCTTTCTTT; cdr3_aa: CASSLERTGEAFF
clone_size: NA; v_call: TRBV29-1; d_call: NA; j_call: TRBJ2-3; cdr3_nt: TGCAGCGTTGGACGCGGCTCTAACACAGATACGCAGTATTTT; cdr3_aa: CSVGRGSNTDTQYF
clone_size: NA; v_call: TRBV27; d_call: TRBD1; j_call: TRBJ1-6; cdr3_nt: TGTGCCAGCAGTGACAGGGGTCCCTATAATTCACCCCTCCACTTT; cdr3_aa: CASSDRGPYNSPLHF
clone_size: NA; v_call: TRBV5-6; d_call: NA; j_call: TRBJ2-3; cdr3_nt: TGTGCCAGCAGCTTGGGGACAGCCACAGATACGCAGTATTTT; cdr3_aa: CASSLGTATDTQYF
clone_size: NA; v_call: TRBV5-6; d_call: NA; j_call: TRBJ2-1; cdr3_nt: TGTGCCAGCAGCTTGGTAGCAGGGGTCTCCTACAATGAGCAGTTCTTC; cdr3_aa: CASSLVAGVSYNEQFF
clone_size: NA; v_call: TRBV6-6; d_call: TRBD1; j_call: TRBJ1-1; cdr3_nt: TGTGCCAGCACAGGGGGCAGGACTGAAGCTTTCTTT; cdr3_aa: CASTGGRTEAFF
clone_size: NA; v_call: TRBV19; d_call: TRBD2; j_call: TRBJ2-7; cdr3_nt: TGTGCCAGTAGTGAGGGACTAACCTCCGAGCAGTACTTC; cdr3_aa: CASSEGLTSEQYF
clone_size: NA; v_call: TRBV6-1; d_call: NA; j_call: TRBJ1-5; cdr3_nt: TGTGCCAGCTCGCAGGGCGCGGGGGATCAGCCCCAGCATTTT; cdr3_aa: CASSQGAGDQPQHF
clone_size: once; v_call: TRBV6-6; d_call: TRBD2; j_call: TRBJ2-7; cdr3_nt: TGTGCCAGCAGTTACTTGCGGGGGACCTCCTACGAGCAGTACTTC; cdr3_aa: CASSYLRGTSYEQYF
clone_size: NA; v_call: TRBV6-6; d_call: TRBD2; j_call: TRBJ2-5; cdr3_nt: TGTGCCAGCAGTTACCTAGCGGGGTGGGAGACCCAGTACTTC; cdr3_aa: CASSYLAGWETQYF
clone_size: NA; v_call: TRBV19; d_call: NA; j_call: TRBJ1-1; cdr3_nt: TGTGCCAGTAGTATAGGCGGGAACACTGAAGCTTTCTTT; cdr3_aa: CASSIGGNTEAFF
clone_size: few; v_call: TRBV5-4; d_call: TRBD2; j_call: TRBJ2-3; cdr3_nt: TGTGCCAGCAGCTCGCGGGGGACCACAGATACGCAGTATTTT; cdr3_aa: CASSSRGTTDTQYF
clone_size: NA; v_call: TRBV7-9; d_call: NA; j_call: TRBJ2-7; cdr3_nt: TGTGCCAGCAGCTTAGCCCTCAGTGGGAGCTCCTACGAGCAGTACTTC; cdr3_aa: CASSLALSGSSYEQYF
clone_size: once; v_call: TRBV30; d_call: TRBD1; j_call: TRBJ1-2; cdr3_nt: TGTGCCTGGAGTTCATTATACAGGGGGCGCGGCTATGGCTACACCTTC; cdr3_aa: CAWSSLYRGRGYGYTF
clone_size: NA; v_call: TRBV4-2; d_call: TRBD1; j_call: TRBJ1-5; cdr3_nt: TGTGCCAGCAGCCAGGAACAGGGGGCTAGGGGGCAGCCCCAGCATTTT; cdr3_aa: CASSQEQGARGQPQHF
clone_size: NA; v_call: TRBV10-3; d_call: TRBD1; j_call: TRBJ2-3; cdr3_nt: TGTGCCGCCTCGGCACAGGGGAACACAGATACGCAGTATTTT; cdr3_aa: CAASAQGNTDTQYF
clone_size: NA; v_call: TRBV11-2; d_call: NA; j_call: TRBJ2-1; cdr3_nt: TGTGCCAGCAGCTTAGCGTCCGGCTCCTACAATGAGCAGTTCTTC; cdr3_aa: CASSLASGSYNEQFF
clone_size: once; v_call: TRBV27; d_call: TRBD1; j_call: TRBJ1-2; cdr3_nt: TGTGCCAGCAGAATGCCGGGACAGTATTATGGCTACACCTTC; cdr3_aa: CASRMPGQYYGYTF
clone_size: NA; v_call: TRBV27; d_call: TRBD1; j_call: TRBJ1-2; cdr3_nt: TGTGCCGTCGGACAGGGGCTTAACTATGGCTACACCTTC; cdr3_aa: CAVGQGLNYGYTF
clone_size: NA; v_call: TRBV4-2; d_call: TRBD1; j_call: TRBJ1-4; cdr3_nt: TGTGCCAGCAGCCAAGGACAGGGCATTAATGAAAAACTGTTTTTT; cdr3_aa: CASSQGQGINEKLFF
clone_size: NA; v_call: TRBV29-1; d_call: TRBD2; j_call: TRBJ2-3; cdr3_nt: TGCAGCGTTAGGCGACTAGCGGGGAGTAGCACAGATACGCAGTATTTT; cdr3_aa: CSVRRLAGSSTDTQYF
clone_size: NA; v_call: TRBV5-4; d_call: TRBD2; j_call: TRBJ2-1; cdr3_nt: TGTGCCAGCAGCTTGGGGGCTAGCGGACTAAGCAGAGGGTACAATGAGCAGTTCTTC; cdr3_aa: CASSLGASGLSRGYNEQFF
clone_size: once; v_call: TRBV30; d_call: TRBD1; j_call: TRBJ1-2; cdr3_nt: TGTGCCTGGAGCTGGACAGGGCGAGGCTACACCTTC; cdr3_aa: CAWSWTGRGYTF
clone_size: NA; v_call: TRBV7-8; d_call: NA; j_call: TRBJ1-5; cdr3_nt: TGTGCCAGCAGCTTAGGACTTGGCAATCAGCCCCAGCATTTT; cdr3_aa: CASSLGLGNQPQHF